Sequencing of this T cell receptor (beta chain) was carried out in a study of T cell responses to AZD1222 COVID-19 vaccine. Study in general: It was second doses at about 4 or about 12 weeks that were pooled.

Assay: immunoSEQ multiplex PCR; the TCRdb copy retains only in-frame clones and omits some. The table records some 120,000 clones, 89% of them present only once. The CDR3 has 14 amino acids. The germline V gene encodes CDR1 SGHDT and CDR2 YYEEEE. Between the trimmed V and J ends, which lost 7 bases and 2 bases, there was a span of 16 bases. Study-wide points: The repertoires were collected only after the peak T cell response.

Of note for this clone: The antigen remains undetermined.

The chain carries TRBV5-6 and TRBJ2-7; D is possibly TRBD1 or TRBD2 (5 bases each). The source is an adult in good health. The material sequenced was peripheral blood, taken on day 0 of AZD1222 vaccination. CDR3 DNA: TGTGCCAGCGGGGTCAGGGAGCACCCCTACGAGCAGTACTTC. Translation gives CASGVREHPYEQYF.